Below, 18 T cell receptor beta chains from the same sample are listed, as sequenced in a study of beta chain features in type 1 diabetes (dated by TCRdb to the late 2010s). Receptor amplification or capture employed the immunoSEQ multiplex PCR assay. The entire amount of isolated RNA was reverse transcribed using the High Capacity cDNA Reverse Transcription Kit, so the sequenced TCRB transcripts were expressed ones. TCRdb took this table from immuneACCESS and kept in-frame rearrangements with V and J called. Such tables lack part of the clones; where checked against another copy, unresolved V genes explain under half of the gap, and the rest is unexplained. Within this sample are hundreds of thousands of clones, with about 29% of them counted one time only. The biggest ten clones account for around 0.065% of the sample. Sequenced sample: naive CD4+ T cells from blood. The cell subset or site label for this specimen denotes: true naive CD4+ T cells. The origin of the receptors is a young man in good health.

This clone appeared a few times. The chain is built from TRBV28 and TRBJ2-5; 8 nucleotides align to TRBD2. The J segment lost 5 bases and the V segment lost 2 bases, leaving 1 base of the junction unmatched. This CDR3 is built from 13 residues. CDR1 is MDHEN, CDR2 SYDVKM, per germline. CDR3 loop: CASSLSGSETQYF. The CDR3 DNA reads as TGTGCCAGCAGTTTAAGCGGGAGTGAGACCCAGTACTTC.

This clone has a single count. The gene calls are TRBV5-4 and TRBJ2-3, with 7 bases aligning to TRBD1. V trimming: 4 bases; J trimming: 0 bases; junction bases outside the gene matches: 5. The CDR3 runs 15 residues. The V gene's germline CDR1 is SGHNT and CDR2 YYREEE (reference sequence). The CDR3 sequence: CASSPGQPSTDTQYF. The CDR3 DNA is TGTGCCAGCAGCCCGGGACAGCCTAGCACAGATACGCAGTATTTT.

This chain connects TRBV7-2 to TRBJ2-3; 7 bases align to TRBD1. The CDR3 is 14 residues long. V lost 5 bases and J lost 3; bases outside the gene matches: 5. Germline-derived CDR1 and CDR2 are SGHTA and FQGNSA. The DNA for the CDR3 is TGTGCCAGCAGCCGGCAGACAGGGACAGATACGCAGTATTTT. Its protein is CASSRQTGTDTQYF.

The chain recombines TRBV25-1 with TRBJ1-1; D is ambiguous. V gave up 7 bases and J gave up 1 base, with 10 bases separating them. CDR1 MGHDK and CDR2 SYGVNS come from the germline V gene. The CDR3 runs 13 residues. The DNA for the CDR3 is TGTGCCAGCAATAAGGGCGGGAACACTGAAGCTTTCTTT. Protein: CASNKGGNTEAFF.

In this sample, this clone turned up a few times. CDR3 residues: CASSSPSRSPSAKNIQYF. The CDR3 bases are TGTGCCAGCAGTTCTCCGTCCAGGAGTCCCTCGGCCAAAAACATTCAGTACTTC. This rearrangement joins TRBV27 to TRBJ2-4, with D unclear. CDR3 length: 18 residues. Trimming took off 4 bases at V and 1 base at J, with 20 bases between the two ends. Germline CDR1 MNHEY, CDR2 SMNVEV (reference sequence).

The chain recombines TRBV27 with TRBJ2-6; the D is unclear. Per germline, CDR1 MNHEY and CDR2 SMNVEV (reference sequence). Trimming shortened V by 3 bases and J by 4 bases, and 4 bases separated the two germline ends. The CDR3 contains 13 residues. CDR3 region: CASSFLGANVLTF. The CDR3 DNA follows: TGTGCCAGCAGTTTTCTAGGGGCCAACGTCCTGACTTTC.

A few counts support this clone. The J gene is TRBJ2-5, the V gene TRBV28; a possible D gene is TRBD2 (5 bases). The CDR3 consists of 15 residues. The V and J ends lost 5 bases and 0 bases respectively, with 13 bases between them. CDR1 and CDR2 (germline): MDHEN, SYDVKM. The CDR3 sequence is CASSLPGVNQETQYF. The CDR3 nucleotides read TGTGCCAGCAGTCTACCCGGGGTCAACCAAGAGACCCAGTACTTC.

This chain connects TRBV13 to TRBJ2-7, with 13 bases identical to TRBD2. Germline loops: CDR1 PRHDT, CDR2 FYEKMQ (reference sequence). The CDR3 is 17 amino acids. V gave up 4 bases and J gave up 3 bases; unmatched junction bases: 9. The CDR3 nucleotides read TGTGCCAGCAGCTCCTCCAGTAGGACTAGCGGGAGCTACGAGCAGTACTTC. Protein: CASSSSSRTSGSYEQYF.

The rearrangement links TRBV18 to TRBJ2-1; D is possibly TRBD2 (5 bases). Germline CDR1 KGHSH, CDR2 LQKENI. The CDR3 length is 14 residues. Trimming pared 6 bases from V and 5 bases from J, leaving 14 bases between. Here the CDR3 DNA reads TGTGCCAGCTCGCTCTTCGAGGGAGACAATGAGCAGTTCTTC. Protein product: CASSLFEGDNEQFF.

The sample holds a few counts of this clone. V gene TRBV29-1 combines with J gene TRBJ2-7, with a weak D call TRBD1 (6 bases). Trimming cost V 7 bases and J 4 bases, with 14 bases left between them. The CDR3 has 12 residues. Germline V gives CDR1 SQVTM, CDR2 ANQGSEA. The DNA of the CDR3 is TGCAGCGCGTGCAGGGGTCCATACGAGCAGTACTTC. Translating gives CSACRGPYEQYF.

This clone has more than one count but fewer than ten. CDR3 loop: CAWSVRRTENEKLFF. CDR3 in DNA: TGTGCCTGGAGTGTACGAAGGACAGAGAATGAAAAACTGTTTTTT. The gene calls are TRBV30 and TRBJ1-4, with a tentative D call TRBD1 (6 bases). Germline CDR1 is GTSNPN and CDR2 is SVGIG (reference sequence). Trimming shortened V by 0 bases and J by 5 bases, and 13 bases separated the two germline ends. CDR3 length: 15 residues.

In nucleotides, the CDR3 is TGTGCCAGCAGCCGAGAGCGGGAGGCCTACGAGCAGTACTTC. This gives the protein CASSREREAYEQYF. The chain couples TRBV4-2 to TRBJ2-7; the match to TRBD2 covers 9 bases. This CDR3 is 14 amino acids long. J was trimmed by 2 bases and V by 4 bases; bases with no gene match: 3. Germline CDR1 is LGHNA and CDR2 is YNFKEQ.

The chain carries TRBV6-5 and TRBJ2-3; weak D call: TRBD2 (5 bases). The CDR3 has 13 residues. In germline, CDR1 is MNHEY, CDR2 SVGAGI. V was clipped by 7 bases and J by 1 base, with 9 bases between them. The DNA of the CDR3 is TGTGCCAGCACTCCCGGGGGCACAGATACGCAGTATTTT. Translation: CASTPGGTDTQYF.

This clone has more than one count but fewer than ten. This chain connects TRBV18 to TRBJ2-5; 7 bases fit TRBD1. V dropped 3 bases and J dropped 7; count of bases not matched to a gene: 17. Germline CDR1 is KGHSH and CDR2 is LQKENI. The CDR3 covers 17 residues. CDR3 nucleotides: TGTGCCAGCTCACCGGAGCAGGACAGGCCGCGCCGGGGGACCCAGTACTTC. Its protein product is CASSPEQDRPRRGTQYF.

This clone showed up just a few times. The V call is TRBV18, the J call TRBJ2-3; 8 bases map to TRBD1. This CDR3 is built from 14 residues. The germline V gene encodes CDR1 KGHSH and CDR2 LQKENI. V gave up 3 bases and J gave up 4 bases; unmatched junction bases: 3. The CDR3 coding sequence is TGTGCCAGCTCACCCGGACAGGGTGCAGATACGCAGTATTTT. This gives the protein CASSPGQGADTQYF.

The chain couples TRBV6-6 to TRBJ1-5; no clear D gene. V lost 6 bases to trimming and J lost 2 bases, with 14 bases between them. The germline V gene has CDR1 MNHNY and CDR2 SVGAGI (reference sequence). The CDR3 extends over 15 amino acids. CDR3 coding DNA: TGTGCCAGCAGCCTGGAGGCTAGACGCAATCAGCCCCAGCATTTT. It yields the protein CASSLEARRNQPQHF.

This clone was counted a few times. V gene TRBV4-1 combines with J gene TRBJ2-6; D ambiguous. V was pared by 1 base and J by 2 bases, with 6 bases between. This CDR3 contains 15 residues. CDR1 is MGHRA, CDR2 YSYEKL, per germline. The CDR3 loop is CASSQVFTGANVLTF. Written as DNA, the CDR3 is TGCGCCAGCAGCCAAGTCTTCACTGGGGCCAACGTCCTGACTTTC.

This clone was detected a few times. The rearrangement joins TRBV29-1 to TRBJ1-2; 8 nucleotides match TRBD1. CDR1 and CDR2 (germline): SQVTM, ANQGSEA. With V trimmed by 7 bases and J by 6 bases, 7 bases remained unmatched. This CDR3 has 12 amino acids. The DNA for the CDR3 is TGCAGCGCTTCGACAGGGGCCGATGGCTACACCTTC. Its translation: CSASTGADGYTF. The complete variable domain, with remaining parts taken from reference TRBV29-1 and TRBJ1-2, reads SAVISQKPSRDICQRGTSLTIQCQVDSQVTMMFWYRQQPGQSLTLIATANQGSEATYESGFVIDKFPISRPNLTFSTLTVSNMSPEDSSIYLCSASTGADGYTFGSGTRLTVV.